This TCR beta chain was identified during a study of CD8 T cells in Susac syndrome. Findings of the study overall: TEMRA cells and active patients showed peak Susac CD8+ clonal expansion.

Germline V gene data show CDR1 as MNHEY and CDR2 as SVGAGI. The CDR3 is 14 amino acids. Trimming left V 2 bases short and J 4 bases short, with 11 bases between. Turning to this clonotype: Its matching antigen is unknown.

With random hexamers, reverse transcription was performed on roughly 0.5 to 1 ug of RNA. Each CDR3 protein gets one entry after TCRdb re-called the immunoSEQ multiplex PCR reads with MiXCR. The sample includes about 130,000 distinct CDR3 sequences, around 93% of them seen just once. Sequencing was carried out using CD8+ T cells from PBMCs. V is TRBV6-5 and J is TRBJ1-2; a weak D match, TRBD1 (6 bases). This TCR came from a human donor with Susac syndrome. The CDR3 region is CASSYQGQGYGYTF. CDR3 sequence (DNA): TGTGCCAGCAGTTACCAGGGGCAGGGCTATGGCTACACCTTC.